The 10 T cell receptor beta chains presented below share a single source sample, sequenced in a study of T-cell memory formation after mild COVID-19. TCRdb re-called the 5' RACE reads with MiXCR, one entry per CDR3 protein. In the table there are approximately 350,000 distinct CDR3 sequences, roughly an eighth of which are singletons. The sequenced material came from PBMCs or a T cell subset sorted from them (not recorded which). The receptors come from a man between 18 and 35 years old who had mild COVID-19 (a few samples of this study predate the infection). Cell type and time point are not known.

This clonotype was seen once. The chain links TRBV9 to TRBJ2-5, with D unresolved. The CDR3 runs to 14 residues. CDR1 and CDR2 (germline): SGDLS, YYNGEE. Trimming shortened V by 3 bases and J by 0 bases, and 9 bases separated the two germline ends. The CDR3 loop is CASSAQVNQETQYF. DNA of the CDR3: TGTGCCAGCAGCGCCCAGGTCAACCAAGAGACCCAGTACTTC.

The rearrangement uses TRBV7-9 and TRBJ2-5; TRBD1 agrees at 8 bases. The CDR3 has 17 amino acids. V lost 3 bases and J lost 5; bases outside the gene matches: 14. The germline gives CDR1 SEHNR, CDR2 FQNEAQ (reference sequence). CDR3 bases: TGTGCCAGCAGCTTCAACCAACCGGGACAGGTTCTGGAGACCCAGTACTTC. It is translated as CASSFNQPGQVLETQYF.

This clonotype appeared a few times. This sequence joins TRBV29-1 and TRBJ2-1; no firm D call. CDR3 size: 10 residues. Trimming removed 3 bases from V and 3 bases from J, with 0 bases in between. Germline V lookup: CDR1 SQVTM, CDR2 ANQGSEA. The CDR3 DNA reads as TGCAGCGTTGACTACAATGAGCAGTTCTTC. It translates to CSVDYNEQFF.

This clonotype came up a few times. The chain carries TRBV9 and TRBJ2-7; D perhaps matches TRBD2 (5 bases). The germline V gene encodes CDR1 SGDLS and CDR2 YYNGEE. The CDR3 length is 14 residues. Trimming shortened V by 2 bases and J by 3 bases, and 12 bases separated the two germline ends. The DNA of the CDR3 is TGTGCCAGCAGCGTGGGCGGCGAGGGCTACGAGCAGTACTTC. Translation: CASSVGGEGYEQYF. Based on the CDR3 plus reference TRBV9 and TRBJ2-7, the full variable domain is DSGVTQTPKHLITATGQRVTLRCSPRSGDLSVYWYQQSLDQGLQFLIQYYNGEERAKGNILERFSAQQFPDLHSELNLSSLELGDSALYFCASSVGGEGYEQYFGPGTRLTVT.

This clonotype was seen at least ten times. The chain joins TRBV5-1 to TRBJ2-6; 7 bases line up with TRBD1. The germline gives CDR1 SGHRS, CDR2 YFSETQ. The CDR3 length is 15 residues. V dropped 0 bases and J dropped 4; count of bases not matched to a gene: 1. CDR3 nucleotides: TGCGCCAGCAGCTTGGAGGGGGCAGGGGCCAACGTCCTGACTTTC. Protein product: CASSLEGAGANVLTF.

This CDR3 reads CASSIGGGNNEQFF. The CDR3 coding sequence is TGTGCCAGCTCCATCGGGGGGGGCAACAATGAGCAGTTCTTC. This rearrangement joins TRBV7-3 to TRBJ2-1, with TRBD2 matching over 8 bases. Germline CDR1 reads SGHTA; CDR2 reads FQGTGA. V lost 8 bases and J lost 5; bases outside the gene matches: 8. CDR3 length: 14 residues.

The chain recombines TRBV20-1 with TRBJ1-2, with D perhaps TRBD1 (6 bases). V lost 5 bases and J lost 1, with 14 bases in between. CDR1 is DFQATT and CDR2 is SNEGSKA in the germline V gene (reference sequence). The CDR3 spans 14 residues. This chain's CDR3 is CSAVRTANNYGYTF. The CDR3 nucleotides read TGCAGTGCTGTTCGGACAGCTAATAACTATGGCTACACCTTC.

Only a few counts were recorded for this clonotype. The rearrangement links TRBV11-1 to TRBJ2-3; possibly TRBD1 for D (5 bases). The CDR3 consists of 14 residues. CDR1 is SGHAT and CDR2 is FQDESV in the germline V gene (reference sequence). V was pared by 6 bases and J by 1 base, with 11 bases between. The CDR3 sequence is CASSRTRRTDTQYF. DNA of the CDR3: TGTGCCAGCAGTCGGACACGGCGCACAGATACGCAGTATTTT.

CDR3 DNA sequence: TGCAGCGTTGAAGAAAGCGGGGCTTACCTCAATGAGCAGTTCTTC. Its protein is CSVEESGAYLNEQFF. This chain uses TRBV29-1 with TRBJ2-1; 7 positions agree with TRBD2. CDR1 is SQVTM and CDR2 is ANQGSEA in the germline V gene. The CDR3 runs 15 residues. The ends lost 0 bases at V and 6 bases at J; junction bases unmatched: 8.

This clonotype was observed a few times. Here the CDR3 DNA reads TGTGCCAGCAGCCCGACTAGGTCGGCCGGGGAGCTGTTTTTT. This translates into CASSPTRSAGELFF. The chain couples TRBV7-2 to TRBJ2-2, with D perhaps matching TRBD2 (6 bases). This CDR3 contains 14 residues. From germline, CDR1 is SGHTA and CDR2 FQGNSA. V was cut by 5 bases and J by 6 bases, with 13 bases left in between.